The clone carrying this T cell receptor beta chain turned up a few times. Antigen: not known. TCRdb used MiXCR to reprocess the RT-PCR reads, holding one entry per CDR3 protein. The sample shows about 160,000 distinct CDR3 sequences, approximately 11% of them seen only once. Germline V gives CDR1 DFQATT, CDR2 SNEGSKA (reference sequence). The CDR3 loop spans 14 amino acids. V shed 6 bases and J shed 0 bases, with 12 bases lying between them. This record belongs to a study of response to subunit inactivated influenza vaccine. Study-level findings and limits: There was a suggestion from the authors that each seasonal influenza vaccination recruits few new T cells.

Here the sequenced sample was non-naive T cells sorted from PBMCs, taken roughly 47 days after vaccination. This receptor was taken from a man aged 50-59 years who received an inactivated influenza vaccine. The chain is built from TRBV20-1 and TRBJ2-1, with a weak D call TRBD2 (5 bases). CDR3: CSARTTSSYNEQFF. The DNA for the CDR3 is TGCAGTGCAAGAACTACTAGCTCCTACAATGAGCAGTTCTTC.